These 7 T cell receptor beta chains were all obtained from the same sample, sequenced in a study of CD8+ T cells in alopecia areata. Extraction and reverse transcription of RNA yielded cDNA as the sequencing template. Clones were sequenced by immunoSEQ multiplex PCR, and TCRdb holds only the in-frame ones, with some missing. The sample includes about 97,000 clones, 41% of them seen just once. The sample taken for sequencing was CD4+ T cells sorted from blood. The receptors were gathered from a human donor with alopecia areata.

By share of the sample, this clone is medium-sized. This chain connects TRBV7-9 to TRBJ2-7; D possibly corresponds to TRBD2 (5 bases). Germline V gene data show CDR1 as SEHNR and CDR2 as FQNEAQ (reference sequence). V lost 2 bases and J 6 bases, leaving 5 bases between the germline ends. The CDR3 is 11 residues long. The CDR3 sequence: CASSLSGEQYF. The DNA for the CDR3 is TGTGCCAGCAGCTTAAGCGGCGAGCAGTACTTC.

The chain has TRBV30 and TRBJ1-5; D is ambiguous. V lost 0 bases and J 5 bases, leaving 11 bases between the germline ends. This CDR3 has 14 amino acids. From germline, CDR1 is GTSNPN and CDR2 SVGIG (reference sequence). The CDR3 loop reads CAWSVRRSHQPQHF. CDR3 coding DNA: TGTGCCTGGAGTGTACGGAGAAGTCATCAGCCCCAGCATTTT.

In this sample, this clone turned up a few times. The DNA is left out, because the CDR3 cannot be placed on it with certainty; the CDR3 is given as TCRdb lists it. The chain recombines TRBV29-1 with TRBJ2-1. Germline CDR1 is SQVTM and CDR2 is ANQGSEA. The CDR3 is made up of 12 amino acids, end residues included. This CDR3 is CSVGSGTGSPIF.

For the CDR3, the DNA is TGCGCCAGCAGCTTGGCCGAGGGGAGGGCTGAAGCTTTCTTT. As protein: CASSLAEGRAEAFF. The genes are TRBV5-1 and TRBJ1-1; TRBD1 might be the D (5 bases). Trimming pared 0 bases from V and 6 bases from J, leaving 12 bases between. CDR3 size: 14 residues. CDR1 SGHRS and CDR2 YFSETQ come from the germline V gene.

The V call is TRBV6-5, the J call TRBJ2-1; D possibly corresponds to TRBD2 (6 bases). The V gene lost 6 bases and the J gene lost 6 bases, with 18 bases spanning the gap. From germline, CDR1 is MNHEY and CDR2 SVGAGI. This CDR3 is 15 amino acids long. In DNA form, the CDR3 reads TGTGCCAGCAGGCGCGCCCAATTGGGGGGCAATGAGCAGTTCTTC. Protein product: CASRRAQLGGNEQFF.

This chain joins TRBV18 and TRBJ1-1, with 12 nucleotides matching TRBD1. V lost 3 bases and J lost 5; bases outside the gene matches: 10. Per the germline V gene, CDR1 is KGHSH and CDR2 is LQKENI. This CDR3 contains 17 residues. The CDR3 reads CASSPQTGTGGSTEAFF. CDR3 DNA: TGTGCCAGCTCACCGCAAACCGGGACAGGGGGCAGTACTGAAGCTTTCTTT.

This chain connects TRBV11-2 to TRBJ2-5; the D is unclear. Germline CDR1 reads SGHAT; CDR2 reads FQNNGV. The CDR3 is 15 amino acids. The ends were cut back, 1 base at V and 2 bases at J, with 11 bases in the middle. In DNA, the CDR3 is TGTGCCAGCAGCTTAGTCGGCAGCAAACAAGAGACCCAGTACTTC. Translating gives CASSLVGSKQETQYF.